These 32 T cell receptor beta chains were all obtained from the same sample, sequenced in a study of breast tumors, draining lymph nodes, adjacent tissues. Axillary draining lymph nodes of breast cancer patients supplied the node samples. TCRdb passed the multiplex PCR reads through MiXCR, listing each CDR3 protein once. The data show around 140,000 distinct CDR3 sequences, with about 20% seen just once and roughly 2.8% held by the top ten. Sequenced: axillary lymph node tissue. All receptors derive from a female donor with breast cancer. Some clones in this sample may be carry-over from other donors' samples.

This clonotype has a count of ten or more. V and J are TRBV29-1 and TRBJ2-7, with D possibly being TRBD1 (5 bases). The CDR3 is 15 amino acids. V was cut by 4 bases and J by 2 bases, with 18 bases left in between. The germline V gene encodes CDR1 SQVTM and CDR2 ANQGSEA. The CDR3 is CSVVMGQGSTYEQYF. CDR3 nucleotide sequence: TGCAGCGTTGTGATGGGCCAGGGTAGTACCTACGAGCAGTACTTC.

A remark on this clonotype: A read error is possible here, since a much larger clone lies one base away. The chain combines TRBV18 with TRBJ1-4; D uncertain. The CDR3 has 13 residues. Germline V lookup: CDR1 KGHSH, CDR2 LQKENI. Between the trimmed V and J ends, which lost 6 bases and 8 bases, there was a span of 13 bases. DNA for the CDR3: TGTGCCAGCTCGCCCCTTGCGGGAGAAAAACTGTTTTTT. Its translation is CASSPLAGEKLFF.

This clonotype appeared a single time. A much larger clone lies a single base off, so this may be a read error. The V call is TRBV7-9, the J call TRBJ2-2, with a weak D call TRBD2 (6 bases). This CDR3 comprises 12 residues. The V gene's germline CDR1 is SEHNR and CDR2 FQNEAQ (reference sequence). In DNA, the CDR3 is TGTGCCAGCAGCCCAGGGATCGGGGGGCTGTTTTTT. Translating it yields CASSPGIGGLFF.

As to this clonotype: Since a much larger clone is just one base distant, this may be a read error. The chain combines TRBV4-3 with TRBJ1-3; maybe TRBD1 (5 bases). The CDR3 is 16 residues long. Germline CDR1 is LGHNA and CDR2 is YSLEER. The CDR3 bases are TGCGCCAGCAGCCAAGATGCTAGGGGTGCTGGAAACACCATATGTTTT. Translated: CASSQDARGAGNTICF.

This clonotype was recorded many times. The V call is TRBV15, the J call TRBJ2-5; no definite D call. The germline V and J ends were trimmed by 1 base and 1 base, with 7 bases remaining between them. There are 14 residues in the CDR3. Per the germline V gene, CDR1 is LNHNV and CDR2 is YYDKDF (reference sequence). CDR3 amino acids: CATSRVGSQETQYF. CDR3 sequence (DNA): TGTGCCACCAGCAGAGTCGGTAGCCAAGAGACCCAGTACTTC.

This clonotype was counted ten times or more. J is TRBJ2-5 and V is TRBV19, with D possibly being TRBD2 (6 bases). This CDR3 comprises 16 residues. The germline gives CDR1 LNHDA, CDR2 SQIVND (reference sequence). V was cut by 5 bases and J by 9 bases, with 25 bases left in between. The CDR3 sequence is CASSGPGATQKSAQYF. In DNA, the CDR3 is TGTGCCAGTAGTGGGCCGGGAGCAACCCAAAAATCGGCCCAGTACTTC.

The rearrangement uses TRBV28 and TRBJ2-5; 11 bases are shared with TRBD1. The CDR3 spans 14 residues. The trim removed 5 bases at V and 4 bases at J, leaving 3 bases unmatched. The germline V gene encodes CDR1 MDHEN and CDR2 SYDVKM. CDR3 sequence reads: CASSLGQGVETQYF. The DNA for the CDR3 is TGTGCCAGCAGTCTGGGACAGGGGGTAGAGACCCAGTACTTC. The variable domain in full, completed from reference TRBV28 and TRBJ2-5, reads DVKVTQSSRYLVKRTGEKVFLECVQDMDHENMFWYRQDPGLGLRLIYFSYDVKMKEKGDIPEGYSVSREKKERFSLILESASTNQTSMYLCASSLGQGVETQYFGPGTRLLVL.

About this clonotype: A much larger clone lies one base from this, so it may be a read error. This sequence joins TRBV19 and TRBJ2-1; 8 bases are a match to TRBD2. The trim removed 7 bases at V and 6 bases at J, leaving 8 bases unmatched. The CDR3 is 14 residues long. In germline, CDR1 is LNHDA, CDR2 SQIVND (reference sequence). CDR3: CASNPGAGGNEQFF. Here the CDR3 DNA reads TGTGCCAGTAACCCGGGGGCGGGGGGCAATGAGCAGTTCTTC.

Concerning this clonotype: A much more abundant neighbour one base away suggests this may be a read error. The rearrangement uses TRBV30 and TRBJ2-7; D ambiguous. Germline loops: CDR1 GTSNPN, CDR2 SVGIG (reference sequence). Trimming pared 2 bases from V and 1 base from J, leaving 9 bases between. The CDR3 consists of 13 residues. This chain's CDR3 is CAWSRRISYEQYF. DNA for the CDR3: TGTGCCTGGAGTAGGAGAATTTCCTACGAGCAGTACTTC.

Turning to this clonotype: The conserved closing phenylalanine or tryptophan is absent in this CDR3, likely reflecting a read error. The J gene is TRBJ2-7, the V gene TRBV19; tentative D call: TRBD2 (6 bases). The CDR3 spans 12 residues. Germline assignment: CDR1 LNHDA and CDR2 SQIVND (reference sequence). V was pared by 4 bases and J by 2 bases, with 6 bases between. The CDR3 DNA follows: TGTGCCAGTAGTAGCGGGACCTACGAGCAGTACCTC. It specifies CASSSGTYEQYL.

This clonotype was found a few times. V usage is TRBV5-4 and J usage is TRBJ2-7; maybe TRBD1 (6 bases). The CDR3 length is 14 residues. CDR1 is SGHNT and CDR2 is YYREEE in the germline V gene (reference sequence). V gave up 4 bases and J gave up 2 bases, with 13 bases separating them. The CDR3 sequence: CASSHGTRPYEQYF. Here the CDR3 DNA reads TGTGCCAGCAGCCACGGGACAAGACCCTACGAGCAGTACTTC.

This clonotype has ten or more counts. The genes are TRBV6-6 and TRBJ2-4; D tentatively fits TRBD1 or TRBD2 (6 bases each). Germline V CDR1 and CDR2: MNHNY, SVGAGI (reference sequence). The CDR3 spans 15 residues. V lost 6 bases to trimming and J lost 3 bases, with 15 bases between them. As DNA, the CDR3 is TGTGCCAGCAGCCCAAGGGGGGATGGCAAAAACATTCAGTACTTC. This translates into CASSPRGDGKNIQYF.

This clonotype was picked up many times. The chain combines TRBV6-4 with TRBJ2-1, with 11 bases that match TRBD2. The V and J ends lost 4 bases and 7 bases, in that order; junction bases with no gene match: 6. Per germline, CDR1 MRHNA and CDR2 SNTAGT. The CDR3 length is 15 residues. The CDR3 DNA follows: TGTGCCAGCAGTGTTAGCGGGAGGGCCCTGAATGAGCAGTTCTTC. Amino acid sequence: CASSVSGRALNEQFF.

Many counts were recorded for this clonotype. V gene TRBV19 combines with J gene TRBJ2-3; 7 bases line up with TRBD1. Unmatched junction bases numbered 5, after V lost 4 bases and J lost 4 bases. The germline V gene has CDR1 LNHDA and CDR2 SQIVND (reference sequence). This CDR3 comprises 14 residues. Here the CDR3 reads CASSTRQGSDTQYF. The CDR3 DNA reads TGTGCCAGTAGTACCAGACAGGGCTCAGATACGCAGTATTTT.

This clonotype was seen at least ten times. The DNA for the CDR3 is TGTGCCAGCAGTTACACCCAGCGGGGACCCTACGAGCAGTACTTC. This sequence encodes CASSYTQRGPYEQYF. V usage is TRBV6-5 and J usage is TRBJ2-7, with 7 bases that match TRBD2. The CDR3 runs to 15 residues. V lost 2 bases to trimming and J lost 2 bases; unmatched junction nucleotides: 6. Per germline, CDR1 MNHEY and CDR2 SVGAGI.

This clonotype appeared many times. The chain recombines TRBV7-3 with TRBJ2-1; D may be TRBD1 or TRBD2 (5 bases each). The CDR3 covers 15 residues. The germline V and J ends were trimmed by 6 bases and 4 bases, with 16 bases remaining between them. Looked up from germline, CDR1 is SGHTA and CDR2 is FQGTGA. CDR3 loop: CASSLGTKGYNEQFF. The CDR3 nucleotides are TGTGCCAGCAGTTTAGGGACCAAGGGGTACAATGAGCAGTTCTTC.

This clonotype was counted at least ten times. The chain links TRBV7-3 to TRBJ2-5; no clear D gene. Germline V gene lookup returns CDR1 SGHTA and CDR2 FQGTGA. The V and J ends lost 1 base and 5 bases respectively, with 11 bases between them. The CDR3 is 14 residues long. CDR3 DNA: TGTGCCAGCAGCTTAAGGGGTGGTGGGGAGACCCAGTACTTC. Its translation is CASSLRGGGETQYF. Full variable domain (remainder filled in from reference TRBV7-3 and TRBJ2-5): GAGVSQTPSNKVTEKGKYVELRCDPISGHTALYWYRQSLGQGPEFLIYFQGTGAADDSGLPNDRFFAVRPEGSVSTLKIQRTERGDSAVYLCASSLRGGGETQYFGPGTRLLVL.

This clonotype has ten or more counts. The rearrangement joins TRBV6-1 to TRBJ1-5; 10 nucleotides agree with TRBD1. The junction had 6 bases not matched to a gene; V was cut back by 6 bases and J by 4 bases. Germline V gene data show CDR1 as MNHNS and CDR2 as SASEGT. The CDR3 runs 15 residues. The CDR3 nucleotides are TGTGCCAGCAGCCCGGGACAGGGGTTAAATCAGCCCCAGCATTTT. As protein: CASSPGQGLNQPQHF.

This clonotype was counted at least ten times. The CDR3 region has the DNA TGTGCCAGTAGTTCGGGACAGGGAAACACCATATATTTT. Amino acids: CASSSGQGNTIYF. This chain connects TRBV19 to TRBJ1-3; 7 bases are shared with TRBD1. The junction had 2 bases not matched to a gene; V was cut back by 5 bases and J by 4 bases. From germline, CDR1 is LNHDA and CDR2 SQIVND (reference sequence). The CDR3 loop spans 13 amino acids.

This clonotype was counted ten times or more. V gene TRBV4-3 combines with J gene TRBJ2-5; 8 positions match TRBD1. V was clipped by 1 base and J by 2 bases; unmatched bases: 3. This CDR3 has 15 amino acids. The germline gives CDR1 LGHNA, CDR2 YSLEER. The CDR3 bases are TGCGCCAGCAGCCAAGCGACAGGGGTTCAAGAGACCCAGTACTTC. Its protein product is CASSQATGVQETQYF.

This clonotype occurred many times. The DNA of the CDR3 is TGCAGCGTTGTCGGGGGTAATGGCTACACCTTC. It encodes CSVVGGNGYTF. The V gene is TRBV29-1, the J gene TRBJ1-2, with a tentative D call TRBD1 (5 bases). Trimming shortened V by 4 bases and J by 6 bases, and 9 bases separated the two germline ends. The CDR3 consists of 11 residues. Germline V CDR1 and CDR2: SQVTM, ANQGSEA.

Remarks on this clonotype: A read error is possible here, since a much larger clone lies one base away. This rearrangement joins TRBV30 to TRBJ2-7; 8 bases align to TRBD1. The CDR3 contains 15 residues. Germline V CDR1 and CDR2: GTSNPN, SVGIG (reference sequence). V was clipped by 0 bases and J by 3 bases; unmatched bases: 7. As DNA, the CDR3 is TGTGCCTGGAGTGTAGGACAGGGACTTGACTACGAGCAGTACTTC. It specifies CAWSVGQGLDYEQYF.

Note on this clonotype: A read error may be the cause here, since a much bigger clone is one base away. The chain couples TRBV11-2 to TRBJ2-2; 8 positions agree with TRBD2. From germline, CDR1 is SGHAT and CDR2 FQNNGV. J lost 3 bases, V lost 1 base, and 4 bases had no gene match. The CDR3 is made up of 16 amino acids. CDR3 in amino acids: CASSLGVSGDTGELFF. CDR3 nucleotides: TGTGCCAGCAGCTTAGGTGTTAGCGGGGACACCGGGGAGCTGTTTTTT. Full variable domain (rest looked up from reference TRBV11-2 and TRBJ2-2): EAGVAQSPRYKIIEKRQSVAFWCNPISGHATLYWYQQILGQGPKLLIQFQNNGVVDDSQLPKDRFSAERLKGVDSTLKIQPAKLEDSAVYLCASSLGVSGDTGELFFGEGSRLTVL.

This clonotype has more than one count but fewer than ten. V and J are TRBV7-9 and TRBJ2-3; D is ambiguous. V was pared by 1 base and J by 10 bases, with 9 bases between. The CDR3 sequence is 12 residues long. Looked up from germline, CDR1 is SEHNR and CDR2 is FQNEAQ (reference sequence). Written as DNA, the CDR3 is TGTGCCAGCAGCTTAGTAGCCGATGCGCAGTATTTT. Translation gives CASSLVADAQYF.

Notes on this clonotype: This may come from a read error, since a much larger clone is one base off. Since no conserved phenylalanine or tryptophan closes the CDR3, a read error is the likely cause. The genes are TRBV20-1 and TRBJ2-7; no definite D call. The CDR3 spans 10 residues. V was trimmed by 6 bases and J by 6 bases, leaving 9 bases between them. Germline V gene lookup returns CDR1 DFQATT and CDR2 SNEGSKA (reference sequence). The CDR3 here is CSAAKAEQYS. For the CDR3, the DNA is TGCAGTGCGGCTAAGGCCGAGCAGTACTCC.

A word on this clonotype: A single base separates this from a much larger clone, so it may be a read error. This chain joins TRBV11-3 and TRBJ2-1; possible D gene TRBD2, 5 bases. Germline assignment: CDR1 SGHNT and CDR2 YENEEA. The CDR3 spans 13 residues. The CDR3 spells CASSLSDYDEQFF. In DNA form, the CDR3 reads TGTGCCAGCAGCTTAAGCGACTACGATGAGCAGTTCTTC.

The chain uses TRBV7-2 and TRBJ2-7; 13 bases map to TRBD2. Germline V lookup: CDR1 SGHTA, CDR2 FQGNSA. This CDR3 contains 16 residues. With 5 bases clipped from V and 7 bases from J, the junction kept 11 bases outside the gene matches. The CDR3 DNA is TGTGCCAGCAGCAAAACCGGGACTAGCGGGGCTATGGAGCAGTACTTC. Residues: CASSKTGTSGAMEQYF.

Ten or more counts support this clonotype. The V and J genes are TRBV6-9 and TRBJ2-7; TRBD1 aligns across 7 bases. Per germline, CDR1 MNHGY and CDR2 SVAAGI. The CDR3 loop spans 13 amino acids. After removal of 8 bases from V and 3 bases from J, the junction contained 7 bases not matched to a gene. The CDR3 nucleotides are TGTGCCAGCTTTGGACAGGCCGTCTACGAGCAGTACTTC. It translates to CASFGQAVYEQYF.

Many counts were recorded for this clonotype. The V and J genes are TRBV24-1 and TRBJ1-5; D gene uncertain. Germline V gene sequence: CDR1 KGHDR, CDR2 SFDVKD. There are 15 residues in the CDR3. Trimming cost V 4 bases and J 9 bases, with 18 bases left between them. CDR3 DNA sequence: TGTGCCACCAGTGACCGCGACGGGCAAGCTGGGCCCCAGCATTTT. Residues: CATSDRDGQAGPQHF.

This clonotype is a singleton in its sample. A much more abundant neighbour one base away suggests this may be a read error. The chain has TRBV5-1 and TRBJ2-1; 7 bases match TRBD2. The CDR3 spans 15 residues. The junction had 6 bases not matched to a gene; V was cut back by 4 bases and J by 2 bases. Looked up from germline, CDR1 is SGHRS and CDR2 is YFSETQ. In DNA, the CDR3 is TGCGCCAGCAGCCCGACTAGCCTCCCCTACAATGAGCAGTTCTTC. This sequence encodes CASSPTSLPYNEQFF.

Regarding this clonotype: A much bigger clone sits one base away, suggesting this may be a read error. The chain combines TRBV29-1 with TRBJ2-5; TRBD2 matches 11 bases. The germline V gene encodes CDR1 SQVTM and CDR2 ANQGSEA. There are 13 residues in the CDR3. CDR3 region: CSVGTSGQGTQYF. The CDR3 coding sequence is TGCAGCGTCGGGACTAGCGGACAAGGGACCCAGTACTTC.

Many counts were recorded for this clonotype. As DNA, the CDR3 is TGCGCCAGCACCCCCCAGGCAGGGGCAGGGTCGGAGCAGTACTTC. Its translation is CASTPQAGAGSEQYF. V and J are TRBV5-1 and TRBJ2-7; a weak D match, TRBD1 (6 bases). V was shortened by 6 bases and J by 7 bases, with 23 bases between the two germline ends. Germline V gives CDR1 SGHRS, CDR2 YFSETQ. The CDR3 is made up of 15 amino acids. Complete variable domain (other parts from reference TRBV5-1 and TRBJ2-7): KAGVTQTPRYLIKTRGQQVTLSCSPISGHRSVSWYQQTPGQGLQFLFEYFSETQRNKGNFPGRFSGRQFSNSRSEMNVSTLELGDSALYLCASTPQAGAGSEQYFGPGTRLTVT.